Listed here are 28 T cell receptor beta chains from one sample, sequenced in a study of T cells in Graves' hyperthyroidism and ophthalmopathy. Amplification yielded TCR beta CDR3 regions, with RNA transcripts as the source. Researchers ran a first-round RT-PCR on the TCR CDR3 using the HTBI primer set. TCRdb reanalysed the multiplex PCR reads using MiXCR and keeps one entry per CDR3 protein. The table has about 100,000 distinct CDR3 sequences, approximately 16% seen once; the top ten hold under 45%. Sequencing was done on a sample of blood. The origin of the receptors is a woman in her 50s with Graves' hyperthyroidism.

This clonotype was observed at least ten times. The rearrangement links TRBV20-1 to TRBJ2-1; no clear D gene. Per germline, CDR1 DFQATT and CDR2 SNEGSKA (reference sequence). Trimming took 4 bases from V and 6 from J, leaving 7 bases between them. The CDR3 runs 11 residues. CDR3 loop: CSAISGNEQFF. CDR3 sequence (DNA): TGCAGTGCTATCTCGGGCAATGAGCAGTTCTTC.

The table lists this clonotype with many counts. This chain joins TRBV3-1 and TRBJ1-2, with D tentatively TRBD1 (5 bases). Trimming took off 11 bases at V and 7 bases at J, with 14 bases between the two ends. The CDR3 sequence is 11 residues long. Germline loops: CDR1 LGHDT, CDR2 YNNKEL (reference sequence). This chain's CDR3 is CAVGVLGGYTF. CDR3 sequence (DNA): TGTGCCGTGGGGGTATTGGGTGGCTACACCTTC.

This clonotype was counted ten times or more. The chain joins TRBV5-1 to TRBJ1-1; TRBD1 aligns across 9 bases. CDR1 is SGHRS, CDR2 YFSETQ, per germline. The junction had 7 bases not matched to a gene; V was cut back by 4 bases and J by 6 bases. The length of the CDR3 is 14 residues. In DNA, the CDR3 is TGCGCCAGCAGCCCGCGACAGGGGGGAGCTGAAGCTTTCTTT. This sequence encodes CASSPRQGGAEAFF.

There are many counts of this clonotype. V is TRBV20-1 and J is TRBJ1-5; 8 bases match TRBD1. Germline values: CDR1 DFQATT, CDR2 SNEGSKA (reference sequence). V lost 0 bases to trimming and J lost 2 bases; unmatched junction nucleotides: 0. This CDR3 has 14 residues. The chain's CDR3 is CSAREDRGNQPQHF. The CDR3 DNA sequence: TGCAGTGCTAGAGAGGACAGGGGCAATCAGCCCCAGCATTTT.

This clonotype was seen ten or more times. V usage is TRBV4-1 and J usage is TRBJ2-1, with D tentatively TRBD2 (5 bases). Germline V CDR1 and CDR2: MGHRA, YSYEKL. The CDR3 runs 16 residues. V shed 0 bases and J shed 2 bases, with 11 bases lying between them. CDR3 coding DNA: TGCGCCAGCAGCCAAGATAGAACGGGAACCTACAATGAGCAGTTCTTC. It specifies CASSQDRTGTYNEQFF.

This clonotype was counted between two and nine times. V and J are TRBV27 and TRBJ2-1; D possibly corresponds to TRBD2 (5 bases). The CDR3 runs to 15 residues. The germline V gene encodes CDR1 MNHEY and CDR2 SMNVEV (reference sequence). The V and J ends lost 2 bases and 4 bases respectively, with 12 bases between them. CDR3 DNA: TGTGCCAGCAGTTTAAACCCCCGAGGGTACAATGAGCAGTTCTTC. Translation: CASSLNPRGYNEQFF.

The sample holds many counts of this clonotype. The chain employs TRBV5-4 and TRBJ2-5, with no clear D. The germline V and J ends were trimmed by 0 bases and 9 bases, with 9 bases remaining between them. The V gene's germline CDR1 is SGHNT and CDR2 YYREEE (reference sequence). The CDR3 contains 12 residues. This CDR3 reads CASSLEGTPQYF. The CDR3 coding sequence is TGTGCCAGCAGCTTGGAGGGAACTCCCCAGTACTTC.

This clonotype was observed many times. Here the CDR3 DNA reads TGTGCCAGCAGTTCCGACAGGGCGCCTCAGCCCCAGCATTTT. It translates to CASSSDRAPQPQHF. This chain links TRBV2 with TRBJ1-5, with 7 bases aligning to TRBD1. The CDR3 spans 14 residues. From germline, CDR1 is SNHLY and CDR2 FYNNEI. J lost 6 bases, V lost 5 bases, and 7 bases had no gene match.

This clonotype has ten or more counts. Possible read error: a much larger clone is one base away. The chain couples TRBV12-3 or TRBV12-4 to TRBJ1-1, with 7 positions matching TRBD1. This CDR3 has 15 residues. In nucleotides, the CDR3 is TGTGCCAGCAGTTCTCCCAAGGACAGGAACATTGAAGCTTTCTTT. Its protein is CASSSPKDRNIEAFF.

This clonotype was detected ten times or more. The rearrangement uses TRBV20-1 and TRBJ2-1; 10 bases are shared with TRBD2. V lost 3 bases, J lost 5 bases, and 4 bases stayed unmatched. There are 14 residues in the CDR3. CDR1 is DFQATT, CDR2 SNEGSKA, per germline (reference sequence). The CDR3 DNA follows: TGCAGTGCTAGTCTAGCGGGAGCCCACAATGAGCAGTTCTTC. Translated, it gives CSASLAGAHNEQFF.

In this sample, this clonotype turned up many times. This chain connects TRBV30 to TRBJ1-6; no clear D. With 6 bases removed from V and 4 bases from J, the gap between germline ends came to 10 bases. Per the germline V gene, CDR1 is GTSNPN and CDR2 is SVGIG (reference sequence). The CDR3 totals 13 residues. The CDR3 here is CACRGEYNSPLHF. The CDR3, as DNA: TGTGCCTGCCGTGGGGAATATAATTCACCCCTCCACTTT.

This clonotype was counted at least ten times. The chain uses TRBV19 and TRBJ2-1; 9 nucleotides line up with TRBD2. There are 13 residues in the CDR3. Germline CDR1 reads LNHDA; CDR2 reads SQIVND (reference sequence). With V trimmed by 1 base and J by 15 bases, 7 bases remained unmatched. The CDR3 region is CASSIGTSGFWFF. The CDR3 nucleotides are TGTGCCAGTAGTATAGGTACTAGCGGGTTCTGGTTCTTC.

The CDR3: CASSQVTSGGNTDTQYF. The CDR3 nucleotides read TGTGCCAGCAGCCAAGTTACCAGCGGGGGTAATACAGATACGCAGTATTTT. V gene TRBV4-2 combines with J gene TRBJ2-3, with TRBD2 identical over 8 bases. Germline values: CDR1 LGHNA, CDR2 YNFKEQ. V lost 1 base to trimming and J lost 3 bases; unmatched junction nucleotides: 9. CDR3 length: 17 amino acids.

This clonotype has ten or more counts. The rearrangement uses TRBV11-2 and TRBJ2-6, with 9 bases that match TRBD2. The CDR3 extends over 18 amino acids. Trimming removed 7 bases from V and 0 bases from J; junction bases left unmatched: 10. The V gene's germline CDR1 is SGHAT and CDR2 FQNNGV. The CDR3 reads CASTSGKHLNSGANVLTF. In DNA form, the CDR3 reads TGTGCCAGCACTAGCGGGAAACACCTTAACTCTGGGGCCAACGTCCTGACTTTC.

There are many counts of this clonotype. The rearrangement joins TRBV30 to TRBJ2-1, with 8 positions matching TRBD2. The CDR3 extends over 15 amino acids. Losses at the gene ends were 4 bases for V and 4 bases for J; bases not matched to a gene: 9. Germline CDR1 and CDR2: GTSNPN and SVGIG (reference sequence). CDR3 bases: TGTGCCTGGACCCCGCTCAGCGGGAGATACAATGAGCAGTTCTTC. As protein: CAWTPLSGRYNEQFF.

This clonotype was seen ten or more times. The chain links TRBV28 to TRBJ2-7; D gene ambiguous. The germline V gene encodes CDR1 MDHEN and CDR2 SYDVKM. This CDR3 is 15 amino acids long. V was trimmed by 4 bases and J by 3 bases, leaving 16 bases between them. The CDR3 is CASSSPSGKGYEQYF. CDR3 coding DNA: TGTGCCAGCAGTTCCCCTTCGGGCAAAGGCTACGAGCAGTACTTC.

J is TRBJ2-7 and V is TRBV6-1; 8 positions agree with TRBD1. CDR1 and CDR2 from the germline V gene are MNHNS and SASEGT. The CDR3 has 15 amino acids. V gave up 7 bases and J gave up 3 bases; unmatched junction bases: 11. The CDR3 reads CASNRGTGGFYEQYF. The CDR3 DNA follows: TGTGCCAGCAATCGGGGAACAGGGGGTTTCTACGAGCAGTACTTC.

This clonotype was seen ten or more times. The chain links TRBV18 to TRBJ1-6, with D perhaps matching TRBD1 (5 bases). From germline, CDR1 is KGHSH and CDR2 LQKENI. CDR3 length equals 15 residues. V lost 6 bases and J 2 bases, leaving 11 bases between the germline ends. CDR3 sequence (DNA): TGTGCCAGCTCTCCGGACACTACCTATAATTCACCCCTCCACTTT. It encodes CASSPDTTYNSPLHF.

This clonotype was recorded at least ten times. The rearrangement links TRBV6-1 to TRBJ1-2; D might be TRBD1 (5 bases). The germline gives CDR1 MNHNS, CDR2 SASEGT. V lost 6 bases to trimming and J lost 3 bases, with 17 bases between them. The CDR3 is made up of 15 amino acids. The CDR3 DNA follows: TGTGCCAGCAGAACCAGGGAGCTTGTGTACTATGGCTACACCTTC. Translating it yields CASRTRELVYYGYTF.

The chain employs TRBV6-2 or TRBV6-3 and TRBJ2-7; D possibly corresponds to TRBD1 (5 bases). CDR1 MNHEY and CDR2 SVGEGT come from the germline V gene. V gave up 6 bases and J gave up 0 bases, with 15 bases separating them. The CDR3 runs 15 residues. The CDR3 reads CASRTTVFASYEQYF. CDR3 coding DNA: TGTGCCAGCAGGACGACAGTTTTCGCCTCCTACGAGCAGTACTTC.

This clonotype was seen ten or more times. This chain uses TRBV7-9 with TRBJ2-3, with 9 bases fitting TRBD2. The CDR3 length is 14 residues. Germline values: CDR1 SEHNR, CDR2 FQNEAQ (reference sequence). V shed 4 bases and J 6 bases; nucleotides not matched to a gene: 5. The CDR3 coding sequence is TGTGCCAGCAGCTCGTTAGCGGGAGCGGATACGCAGTATTTT. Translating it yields CASSSLAGADTQYF.

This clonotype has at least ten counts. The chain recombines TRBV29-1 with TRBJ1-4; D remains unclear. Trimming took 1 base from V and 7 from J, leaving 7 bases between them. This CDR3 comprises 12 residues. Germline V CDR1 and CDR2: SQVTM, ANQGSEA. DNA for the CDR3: TGCAGCGTTGAAGGAACGGCTGAAAAACTGTTTTTT. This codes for CSVEGTAEKLFF.

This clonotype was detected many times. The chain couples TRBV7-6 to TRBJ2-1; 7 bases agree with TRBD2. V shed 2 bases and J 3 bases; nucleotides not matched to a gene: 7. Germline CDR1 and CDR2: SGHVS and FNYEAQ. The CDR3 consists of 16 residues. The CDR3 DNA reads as TGTGCCAGCAGCTTAAGCTCGCCTAGCGGCTACAATGAGCAGTTCTTC. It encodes CASSLSSPSGYNEQFF. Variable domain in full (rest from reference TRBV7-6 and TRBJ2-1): GAGVSQSPRYKVTKRGQDVALRCDPISGHVSLYWYRQALGQGPEFLTYFNYEAQQDKSGLPNDRFSAERPEGSISTLTIQRTEQRDSAMYRCASSLSSPSGYNEQFFGPGTRLTVL.

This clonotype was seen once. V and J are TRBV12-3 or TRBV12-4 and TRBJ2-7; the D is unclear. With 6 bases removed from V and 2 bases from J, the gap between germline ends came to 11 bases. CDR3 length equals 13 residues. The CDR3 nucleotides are TGTGCCAGCAGCTCTTCGGAAACCTACGAGCAGTACTTC. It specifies CASSSSETYEQYF.

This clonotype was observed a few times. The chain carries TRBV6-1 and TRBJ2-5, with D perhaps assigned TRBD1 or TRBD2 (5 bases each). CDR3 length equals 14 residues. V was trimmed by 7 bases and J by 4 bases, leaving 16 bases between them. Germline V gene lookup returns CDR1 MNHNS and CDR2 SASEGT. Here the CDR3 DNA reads TGTGCCAGCATGGACCCTCCTGGGGGAGAGACCCAGTACTTC. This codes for CASMDPPGGETQYF.

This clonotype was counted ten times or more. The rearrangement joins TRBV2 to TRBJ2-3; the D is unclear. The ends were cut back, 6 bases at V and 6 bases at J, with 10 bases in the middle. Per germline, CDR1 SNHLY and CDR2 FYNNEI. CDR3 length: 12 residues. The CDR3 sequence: CASSPPVDTQYF. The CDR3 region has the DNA TGTGCCAGCAGCCCCCCCGTGGATACGCAGTATTTT.

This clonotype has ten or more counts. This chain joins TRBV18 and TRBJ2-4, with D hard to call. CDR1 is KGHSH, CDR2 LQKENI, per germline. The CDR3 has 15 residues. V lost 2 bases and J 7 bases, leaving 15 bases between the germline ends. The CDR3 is CASSPTPDSQNIQYF. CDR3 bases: TGTGCCAGCTCACCAACCCCGGATTCCCAGAACATTCAGTACTTC.

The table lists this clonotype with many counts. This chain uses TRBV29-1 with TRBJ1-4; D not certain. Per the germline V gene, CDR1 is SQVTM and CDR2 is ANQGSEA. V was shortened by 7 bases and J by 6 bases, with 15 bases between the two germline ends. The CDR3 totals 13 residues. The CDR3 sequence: CSGIKAGDEKLFF. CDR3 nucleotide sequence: TGCAGCGGGATCAAGGCCGGAGATGAAAAACTGTTTTTT.